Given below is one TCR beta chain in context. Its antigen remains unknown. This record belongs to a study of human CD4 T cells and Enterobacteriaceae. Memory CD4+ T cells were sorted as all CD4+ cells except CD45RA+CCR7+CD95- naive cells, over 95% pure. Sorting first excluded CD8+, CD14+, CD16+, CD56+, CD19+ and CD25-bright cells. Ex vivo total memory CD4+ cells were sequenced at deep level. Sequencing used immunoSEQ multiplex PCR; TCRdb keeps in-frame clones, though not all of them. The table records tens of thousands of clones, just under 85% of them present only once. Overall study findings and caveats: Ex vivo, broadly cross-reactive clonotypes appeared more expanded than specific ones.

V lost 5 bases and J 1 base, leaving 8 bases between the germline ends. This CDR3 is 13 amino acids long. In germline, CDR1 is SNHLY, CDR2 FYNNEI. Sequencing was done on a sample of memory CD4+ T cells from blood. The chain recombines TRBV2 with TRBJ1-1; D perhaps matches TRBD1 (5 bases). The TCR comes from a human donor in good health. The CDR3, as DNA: TGTGCCAGCAGTCTGCAGGGGAACACTGAAGCTTTCTTT. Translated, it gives CASSLQGNTEAFF.